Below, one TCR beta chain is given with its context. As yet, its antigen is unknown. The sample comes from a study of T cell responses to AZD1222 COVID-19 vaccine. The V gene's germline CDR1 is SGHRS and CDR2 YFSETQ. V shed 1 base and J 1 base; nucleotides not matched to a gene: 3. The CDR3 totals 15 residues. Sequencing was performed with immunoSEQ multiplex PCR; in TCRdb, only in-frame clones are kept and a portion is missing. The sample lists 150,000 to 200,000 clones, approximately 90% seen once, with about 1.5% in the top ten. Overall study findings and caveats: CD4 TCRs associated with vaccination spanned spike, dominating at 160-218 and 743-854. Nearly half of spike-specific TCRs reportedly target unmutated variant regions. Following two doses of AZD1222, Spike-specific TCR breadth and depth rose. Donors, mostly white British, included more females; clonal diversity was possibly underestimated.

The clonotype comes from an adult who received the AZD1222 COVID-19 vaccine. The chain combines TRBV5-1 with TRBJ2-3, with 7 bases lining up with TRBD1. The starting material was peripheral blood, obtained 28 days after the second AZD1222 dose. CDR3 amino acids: CASSLTGAGTDTQYF. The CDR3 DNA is TGCGCCAGCAGCTTGACAGGGGCTGGCACAGATACGCAGTATTTT.